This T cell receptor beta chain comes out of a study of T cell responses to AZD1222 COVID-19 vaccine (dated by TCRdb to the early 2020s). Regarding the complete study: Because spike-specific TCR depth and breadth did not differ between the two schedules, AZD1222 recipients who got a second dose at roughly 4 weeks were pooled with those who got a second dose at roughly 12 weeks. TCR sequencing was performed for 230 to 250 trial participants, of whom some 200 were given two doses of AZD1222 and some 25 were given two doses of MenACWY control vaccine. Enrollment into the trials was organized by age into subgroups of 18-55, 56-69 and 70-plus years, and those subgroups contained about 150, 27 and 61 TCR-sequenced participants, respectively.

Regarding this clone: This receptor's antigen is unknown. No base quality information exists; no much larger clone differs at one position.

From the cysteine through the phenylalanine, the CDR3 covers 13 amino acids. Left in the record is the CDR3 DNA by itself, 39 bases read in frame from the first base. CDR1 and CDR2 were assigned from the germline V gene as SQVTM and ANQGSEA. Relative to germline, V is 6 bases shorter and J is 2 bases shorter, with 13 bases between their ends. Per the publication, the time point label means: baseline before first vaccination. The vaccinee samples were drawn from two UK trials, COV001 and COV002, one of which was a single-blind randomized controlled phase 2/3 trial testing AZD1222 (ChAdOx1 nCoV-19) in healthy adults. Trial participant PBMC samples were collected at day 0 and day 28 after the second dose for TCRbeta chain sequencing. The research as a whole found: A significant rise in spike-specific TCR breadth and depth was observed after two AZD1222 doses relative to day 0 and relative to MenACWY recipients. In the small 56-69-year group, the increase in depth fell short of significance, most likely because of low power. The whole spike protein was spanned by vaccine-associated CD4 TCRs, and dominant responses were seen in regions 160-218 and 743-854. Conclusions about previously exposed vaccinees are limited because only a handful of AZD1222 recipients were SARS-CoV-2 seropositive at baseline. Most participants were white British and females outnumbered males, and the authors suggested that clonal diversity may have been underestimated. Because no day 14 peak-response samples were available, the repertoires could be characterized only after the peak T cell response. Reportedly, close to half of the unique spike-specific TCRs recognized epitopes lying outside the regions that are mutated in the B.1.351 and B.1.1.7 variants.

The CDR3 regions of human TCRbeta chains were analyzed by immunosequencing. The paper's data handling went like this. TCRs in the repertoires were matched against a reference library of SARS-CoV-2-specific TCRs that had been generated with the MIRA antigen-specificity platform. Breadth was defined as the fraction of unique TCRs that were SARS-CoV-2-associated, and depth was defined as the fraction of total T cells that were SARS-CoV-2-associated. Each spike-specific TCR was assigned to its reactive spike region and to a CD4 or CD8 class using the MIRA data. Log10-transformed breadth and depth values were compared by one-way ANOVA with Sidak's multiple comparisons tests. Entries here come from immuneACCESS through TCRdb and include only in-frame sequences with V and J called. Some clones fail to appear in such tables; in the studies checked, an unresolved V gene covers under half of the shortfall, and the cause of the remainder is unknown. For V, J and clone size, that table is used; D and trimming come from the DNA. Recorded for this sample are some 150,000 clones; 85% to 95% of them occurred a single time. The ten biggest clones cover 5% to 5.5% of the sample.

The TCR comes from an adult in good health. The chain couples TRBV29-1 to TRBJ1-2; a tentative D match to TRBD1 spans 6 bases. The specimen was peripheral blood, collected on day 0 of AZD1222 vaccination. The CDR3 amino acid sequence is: CSVRDTANYGYTF. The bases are TGCAGCGTGAGGGACACGGCAAACTATGGCTACACCTTC.